The following is a T cell receptor beta chain sequence with its context. The antigen is unknown. As it was prepared, the TCRbeta library received unique molecular identifiers. Via MiXCR, TCRdb re-called the PCR reads, giving one row per CDR3 protein. The sample carries approximately 400,000 distinct CDR3 sequences, 15% to 20% recorded once. The data were taken from a study of T-cell reconstitution after alpha-beta-depleted transplantation in children. Study-wide points: Some patients owed their high day-60 TCRbeta diversity to surviving recipient T cells and thymic progenitors. Several hundred expanded graft clones reportedly were the source of alpha-beta T cells about two months after transplant. T-cell numbers and diversity, one year after transplant, stemmed largely from T cells that were newly produced.

Germline CDR1 is LGHNA and CDR2 is YSLEER. This CDR3 region has 16 residues. The germline V and J ends were trimmed by 4 bases and 5 bases, with 19 bases remaining between them. The TCR sequence derives from a boy under two years old who had a stem cell transplant for Wiskott-Aldrich syndrome, so the T cells may come from the graft donor. This chain links TRBV4-3 with TRBJ2-3, with a possible D match to TRBD1 (5 bases). Sequencing was performed on PBMCs, mostly from graft donor cells, taken 360 days after TCRalphabeta/CD19-depleted stem cell transplant. The CDR3 region is CASSRGSGPTGDTQYF. CDR3 bases: TGCGCCAGCAGCCGCGGATCCGGCCCTACAGGAGATACGCAGTATTTT.